A selection of T cell receptor beta chains follows, all from one sample in a study of tumor-infiltrating lymphocytes in primary liver carcinoma. Each CDR3 protein gets one entry after TCRdb re-called the multiplex PCR reads with MiXCR. This sample has approximately 320,000 distinct CDR3 sequences, with approximately 54% found just once. Input material: peripheral blood. These receptors came from a woman in her thirties with primary liver carcinoma and hepatitis B virus infection. Both conserved end residues are part of each CDR3. A D gene is named only where the DNA matches it firmly. Clone size is given for some rows only: seen once, a few or many times, or a class if the clone is expanded.

j_call v_call d_call clone_size cdr3_nt cdr3_aa
TRBJ2-3 TRBV5-1 - - TGCGCCAGCAGCTTGGAACCGACAGATACGCAGTATTTT CASSLEPTDTQYF
TRBJ2-3 TRBV6-5 TRBD2 few TGTGCCAGCAAGGGATTGAGCGGGGCTACGCAGTATTTT CASKGLSGATQYF
TRBJ2-2 TRBV10-3 TRBD1 - TGTGCCATCAGTGAGGCAGGGGGCAACTGGGAGCCGTTTTTT CAISEAGGNWEPFF
TRBJ2-3 TRBV28 TRBD1 - TGTGCCATCAGGACAGGGAGCACAGATACGCAGTATTTT CAIRTGSTDTQYF
TRBJ1-2 TRBV6-6 TRBD1 few TGTGCCAGCAGTTACCCGCAGGGGGCCCGGGGCTATGGCTACACCTTC CASSYPQGARGYGYTF
TRBJ2-7 TRBV5-5 TRBD2 many TGTGCCAGCAGCTTGGCGGCTAGCGGAGCCTACGAGCAGTACTTC CASSLAASGAYEQYF
TRBJ2-5 TRBV12-3/TRBV12-4 - - TGTGCCAGCACCCTGGACCAAATCCAATCAAAGACCCAGTACTTC CASTLDQIQSKTQYF
TRBJ2-2 TRBV10-1 TRBD2 - TGCGCCAGCAGCACTAGCGGGAGAACCGGGGAGCTGTTTTTT CASSTSGRTGELFF
TRBJ1-2 TRBV5-6 - - TGTGCCAGGAGCTTGGTTAGATTGCGGACGTCTAACTATGGCTACACCTTC CARSLVRLRTSNYGYTF
TRBJ2-7 TRBV6-2/TRBV6-3 TRBD2 - TGTGCCAGCAGCTCCGGAACTAGCGGGGGATACGAGCAGTACTTC CASSSGTSGGYEQYF
TRBJ1-2 TRBV6-2/TRBV6-3 - - TGTGCCAGCAGCCCGAGGGGGGGCCGAAGCTATGGCTACACCTTC CASSPRGGRSYGYTF
TRBJ1-5 TRBV11-3 - - TGTGCCAGCAGTTCCAGCCAGTATCAGCCCCATCATTTC CASSSSQYQPHHF
TRBJ2-7 TRBV4-2 TRBD1 many TGTGCCAGCAGCAATTCCGGGACAGGACTCTACGAGCAGTACTTC CASSNSGTGLYEQYF
TRBJ1-1 TRBV5-1 - - TGCGCCAGCAGCCGAATGAGAGTGGGGAACACTGAAGCTTTCTTT CASSRMRVGNTEAFF
TRBJ1-2 TRBV30 - - TGTGCCTGGAGCCCCGGTCCCTATGGCTACACCTTC CAWSPGPYGYTF
TRBJ1-5 TRBV4-1 - many TGCGCCAGCAGCCAAGACCTTTGGGCCTCCCAGCCCCAGCATTTT CASSQDLWASQPQHF
TRBJ2-1 TRBV12-3/TRBV12-4 - - TGTGCCAACAGTTTCGTGGACGTCAGCAAAGGGTTCTTC CANSFVDVSKGFF
TRBJ2-7 TRBV30 - few TGTGCCTGGAGTGTAGATGTACTATACGAGCAGTACTTC CAWSVDVLYEQYF
TRBJ2-7 TRBV11-1 - - TGTGCCAACAGCTTCGCATCAAAGAGGGAGCAGTACTTC CANSFASKREQYF
TRBJ2-5 TRBV29-1 - - TGCAGCGTTGGGATACTGAGGGAGCGCGTGACCGAAGAGACCCAGTACTTC CSVGILRERVTEETQYF
TRBJ2-5 TRBV11-2 - - TGTGCCAGTAGCTCAAAGACCGGGACAAGAGAGACCCAGTACTTC CASSSKTGTRETQYF
TRBJ2-7 TRBV29-1 - - TGCAGCGTTAGGGGCTTAGATACAGGGAGTAAACTGACATCCTACGAGCAGTACTTC CSVRGLDTGSKLTSYEQYF
TRBJ2-1 TRBV2 - - TGTGCCAGCAAGACCGGGAGTCGCAATGAGCAGTTCTTC CASKTGSRNEQFF
TRBJ1-4 TRBV11-2 - many TGTGCCAGCAGCTTCTTCAGGGTCCCCACGCCCTCCGAAAAACTGTTTTTT CASSFFRVPTPSEKLFF
TRBJ2-7 TRBV6-2/TRBV6-3 TRBD2 few TGTGCCAGCAGTTACTCTATCGGGACTACCGGACGCTACGAGCAGTACTTC CASSYSIGTTGRYEQYF
TRBJ2-5 TRBV4-1 - few TGCGCCAGCAGCCAAGAAAGCAGCAGGCGAGAGACCCAGTACTTC CASSQESSRRETQYF
TRBJ2-2 TRBV29-1 - - TGCAGCGCCCCTACGAACACCGGGGAGCTGTTTTTT CSAPTNTGELFF
TRBJ2-1 TRBV4-2 TRBD2 - TGTGCCAGCAGCCAAGAGGTGACTAGCTGGAGTTGGGACAATGAGCAGTTCTTC CASSQEVTSWSWDNEQFF
TRBJ2-2 TRBV11-2 - - TGTTCCAGCCGTGGGGGACCGACCATTTCCCGGAATACCGGGGAGCTGTTTTTT CSSRGGPTISRNTGELFF
TRBJ2-2 TRBV11-1 TRBD2 many TGTGCCAGCAGCTTATCGCGGGGGGCTACGGTGTGGCCCGGGGAGCTGTTTTTT CASSLSRGATVWPGELFF
TRBJ2-1 TRBV5-1 - once TGCGCCAACAGCTTAGCAGCGGAGCAGTTCTTC CANSLAAEQFF
TRBJ2-3 TRBV18 TRBD1 - TGTGCCAGCTCGCCCGACAGGGCATCGACAGATACGCAGTATTTT CASSPDRASTDTQYF
TRBJ2-1 TRBV6-5 - few TGTGCCAGCGGAGGGGGCAATGAGCAGTTCTTC CASGGGNEQFF
TRBJ2-5 TRBV11-2 - - TGTCTCAGCAGCTTACTGGCACGGCGGGAGACCCAGTACTTC CLSSLLARRETQYF
TRBJ2-3 TRBV14 - - TGTACCAGCAGCCAACGCACGGACTCTCTCGGCACAGATACGCAGTATTTT CTSSQRTDSLGTDTQYF
TRBJ1-1 TRBV6-5 - - TGTGCCAGCAGTTACTCTCGCAGGATGAGCATTGAAGCTTTCTTT CASSYSRRMSIEAFF
TRBJ2-1 TRBV12-3/TRBV12-4 - - TGTGCCAGCAGTCCCCATTTGGGAGCGTCCTACAATGGGCAGTTCTTC CASSPHLGASYNGQFF
TRBJ2-1 TRBV11-2 TRBD2 many TGTGCCAGCAGCTCGCACGGGAGGGCAAATGAGCAGTTCTTC CASSSHGRANEQFF
TRBJ2-7 TRBV11-2 - many TGTGCCAGCAGCCTACGGGGGGCGAGCAGGTACGAGCAGTACTTC CASSLRGASRYEQYF
TRBJ1-1 TRBV6-2/TRBV6-3 TRBD1 - TGTGCCAGCGGTTCCAAAAATACAGGGGGCACTGAAGCTTTCTTT CASGSKNTGGTEAFF
TRBJ2-5 TRBV11-2 - many TGTGCCAGCAGCTTAGAGCCTACCCAAGAGACCCAGTACTTC CASSLEPTQETQYF
TRBJ2-1 TRBV28 - few TGTGCCAGCAGTCTCCCTGGAGATAAAGAGCAGTTCTTC CASSLPGDKEQFF
TRBJ2-7 TRBV13 - few TGTGCCAGCAGCGGACAAGGGCGGCGGAGCTCCTACGAGCAGTACTTC CASSGQGRRSSYEQYF
TRBJ2-3 TRBV7-8 - - TGTGCCAGCAGCCCCAACAGGGACCCGTCCAATACGCGGTATTTT CASSPNRDPSNTRYF
TRBJ1-1 TRBV6-6 - - TGTGCCAGCAGTGGCTTGGGAGTTGGAACTGAAGCTTTCTTT CASSGLGVGTEAFF
TRBJ2-1 TRBV14 TRBD2 - TGTGCCAGCAGCCCGATCTCGGGACTAGCGAGAGGAAGCTCCTACAATGAGCAGTTCTTC CASSPISGLARGSSYNEQFF
TRBJ1-2 TRBV7-9 TRBD1 few TGTGCCAGCAGCTTAGCGGGACAGGGCGGCTATGGCTACACCTTC CASSLAGQGGYGYTF